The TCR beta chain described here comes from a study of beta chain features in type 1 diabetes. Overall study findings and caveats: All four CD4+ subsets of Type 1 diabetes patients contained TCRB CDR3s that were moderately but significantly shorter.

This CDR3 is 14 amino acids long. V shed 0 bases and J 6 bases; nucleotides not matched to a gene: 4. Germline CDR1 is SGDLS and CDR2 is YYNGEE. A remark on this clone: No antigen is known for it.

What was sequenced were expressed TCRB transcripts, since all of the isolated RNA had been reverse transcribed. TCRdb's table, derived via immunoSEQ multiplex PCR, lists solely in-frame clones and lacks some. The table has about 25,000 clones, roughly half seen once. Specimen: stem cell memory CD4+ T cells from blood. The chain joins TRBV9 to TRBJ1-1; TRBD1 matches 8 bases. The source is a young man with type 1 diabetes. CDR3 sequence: CASSVGGQGSEAFF. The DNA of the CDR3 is TGTGCCAGCAGCGTAGGTGGACAGGGTTCTGAAGCTTTCTTT.